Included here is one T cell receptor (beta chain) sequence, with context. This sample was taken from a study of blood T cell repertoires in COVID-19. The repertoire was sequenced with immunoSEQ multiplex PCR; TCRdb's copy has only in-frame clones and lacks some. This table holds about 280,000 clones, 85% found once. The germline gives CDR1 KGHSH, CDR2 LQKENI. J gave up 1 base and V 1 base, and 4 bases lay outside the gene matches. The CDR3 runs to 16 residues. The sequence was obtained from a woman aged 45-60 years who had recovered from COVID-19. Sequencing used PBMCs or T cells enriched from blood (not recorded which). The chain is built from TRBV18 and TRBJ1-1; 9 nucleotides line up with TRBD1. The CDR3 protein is CASSPRGTGKNTEAFF. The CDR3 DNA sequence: TGTGCCAGCTCACCACGCGGGACAGGGAAGAACACTGAAGCTTTCTTT. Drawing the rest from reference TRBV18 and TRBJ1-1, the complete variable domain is NAGVMQNPRHLVRRRGQEARLRCSPMKGHSHVYWYRQLPEEGLKFMVYLQKENIIDESGMPKERFSAEFPKEGPSILRIQQVVRGDSAAYFCASSPRGTGKNTEAFFGQGTRLTVV.